This is a list of T cell receptor beta chains from one sample in a study of cytomegalovirus exposure and HLA in healthy donors. This table comes from immunoSEQ multiplex PCR, and its TCRdb copy is limited to in-frame clones, with some not included. In the table there are about 190,000 clones, roughly 80% of which are singletons. The sample consisted of PBMCs. The receptors were gathered from a man in his fifties or sixties in good health and CMV-seronegative. Each CDR3 is given with its conserved first and last residue. Each record gives: V gene, D gene, CDR3 protein. D genes are given only for firm matches.

TRBV18,NA,CASSPPESSYEQYF
TRBV4-1,NA,CASSQGAQGYEQYF
TRBV14,TRBD1,CASSNRDRGHGGYTF
TRBV5-1,TRBD2,CASSPDIGRADTQYF
TRBV30,NA,CAWRGWGDGYTF
TRBV7-2,NA,CASSYTGTIGQPQHF
TRBV2,NA,CASLDTGPTDEQYF
TRBV19,NA,CASSFQGGGYTF
TRBV4-1,TRBD1,CASSHRQGPANTGELFF
TRBV7-9,NA,CASSSDGEITQYF
TRBV11-3,NA,CASSLGSSNNEQFF
TRBV14,TRBD1,CASSLQGGKNTEAFF
TRBV18,NA,CASSPANEQFF
TRBV6-5,NA,CASYTVTYEQYF
TRBV5-1,NA,CASSSRGAAQETQYF
TRBV5-1,TRBD1,CASSLDLGTGVETQYF
TRBV9,NA,CASSPRLANVLTF
TRBV5-4,TRBD1,CASSWTGNETQYF